The following is a T cell receptor beta chain sequence with its context. Its specificity is not known. The sample is drawn from a study of read filtering for tumor transcriptome and immune sequencing. The CDR3 is 11 amino acids. With 8 bases removed from V and 3 bases from J, the gap between germline ends came to 7 bases. The V gene's germline CDR1 is LGHNT and CDR2 FRNRAP. Molecular barcoded adaptors covering alpha/delta and beta/gamma chains were used on 400 to 450 ng RNA. Via MiXCR, TCRdb re-called the reads, giving one row per CDR3 protein. The table includes 130,000 or so distinct CDR3 sequences, about 13% detected once. Study findings and constraints: About 80% of IR-seq clonotypes had one read, totaling around 3.4% of reads; RNA-seq: about 70% and 40%.

The source is a donor aged 40 or older with multiple myeloma. The sample taken for sequencing was a population of CD138-negative cells sorted from bone marrow. This rearrangement joins TRBV12-5 to TRBJ1-2, with D hard to call. For the CDR3, the DNA is TGTGCTAGTAATAAGGACTATGGCTACACCTTC. It is translated as CASNKDYGYTF.